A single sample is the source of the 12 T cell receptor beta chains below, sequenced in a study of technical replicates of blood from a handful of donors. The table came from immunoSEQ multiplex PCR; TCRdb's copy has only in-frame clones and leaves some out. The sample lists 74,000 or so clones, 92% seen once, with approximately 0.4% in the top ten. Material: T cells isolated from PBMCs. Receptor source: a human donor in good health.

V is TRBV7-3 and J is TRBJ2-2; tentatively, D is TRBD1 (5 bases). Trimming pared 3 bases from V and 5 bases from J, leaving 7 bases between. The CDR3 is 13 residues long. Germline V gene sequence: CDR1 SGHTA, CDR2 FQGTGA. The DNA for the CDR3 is TGTGCCAGCAGCTTCAGGGCGACCGGGGAGCTGTTTTTT. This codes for CASSFRATGELFF.

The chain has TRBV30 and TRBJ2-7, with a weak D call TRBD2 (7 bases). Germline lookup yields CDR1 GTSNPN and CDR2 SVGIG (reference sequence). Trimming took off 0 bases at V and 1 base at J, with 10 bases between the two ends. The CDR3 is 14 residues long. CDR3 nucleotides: TGTGCCTGGAGTGTAGGGGGAGGGTCCTACGAGCAGTACTTC. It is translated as CAWSVGGGSYEQYF.

CDR3 residues: CAISEGTGGNWEQFF. CDR3 bases: TGTGCCATCAGTGAGGGGACAGGGGGCAACTGGGAGCAGTTCTTC. The chain has TRBV10-3 and TRBJ2-1, with TRBD1 matching over 12 bases. V trimming: 2 bases; J trimming: 10 bases; junction bases outside the gene matches: 6. Looked up from germline, CDR1 is ENHRY and CDR2 is SYGVKD. The CDR3 loop spans 15 amino acids.

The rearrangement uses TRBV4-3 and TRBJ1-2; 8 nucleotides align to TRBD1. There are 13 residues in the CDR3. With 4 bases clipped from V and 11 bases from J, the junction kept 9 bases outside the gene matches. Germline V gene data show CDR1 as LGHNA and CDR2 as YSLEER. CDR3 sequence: CASSPGQNRGYTF. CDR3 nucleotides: TGCGCCAGCAGCCCCGGGCAGAACAGGGGGTACACCTTC.

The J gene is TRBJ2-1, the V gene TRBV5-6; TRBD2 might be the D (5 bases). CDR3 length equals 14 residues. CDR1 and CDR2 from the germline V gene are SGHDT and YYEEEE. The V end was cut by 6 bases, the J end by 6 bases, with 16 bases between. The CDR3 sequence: CASMEALDFNEQFF. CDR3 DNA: TGTGCCAGCATGGAGGCGTTGGACTTCAATGAGCAGTTCTTC. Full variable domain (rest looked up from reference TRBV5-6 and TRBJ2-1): DAGVTQSPTHLIKTRGQQVTLRCSPKSGHDTVSWYQQALGQGPQFIFQYYEEEERQRGNFPDRFSGHQFPNYSSELNVNALLLGDSALYLCASMEALDFNEQFFGPGTRLTVL.

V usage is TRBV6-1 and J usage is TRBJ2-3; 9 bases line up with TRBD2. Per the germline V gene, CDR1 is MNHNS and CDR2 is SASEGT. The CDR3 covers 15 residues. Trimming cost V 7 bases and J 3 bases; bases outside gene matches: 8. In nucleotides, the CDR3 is TGTGCCAGCATGTTGGCGGGAGGGCCGACAGATACGCAGTATTTT. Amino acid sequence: CASMLAGGPTDTQYF.

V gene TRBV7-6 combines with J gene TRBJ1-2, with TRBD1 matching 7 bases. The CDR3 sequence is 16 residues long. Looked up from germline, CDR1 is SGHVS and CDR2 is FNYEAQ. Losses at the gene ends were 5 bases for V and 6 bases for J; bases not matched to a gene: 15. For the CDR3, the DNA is TGTGCCAGCAGCCTATTGGGCCAGGGGGAGGATCATGGCTACACCTTC. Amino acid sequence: CASSLLGQGEDHGYTF.

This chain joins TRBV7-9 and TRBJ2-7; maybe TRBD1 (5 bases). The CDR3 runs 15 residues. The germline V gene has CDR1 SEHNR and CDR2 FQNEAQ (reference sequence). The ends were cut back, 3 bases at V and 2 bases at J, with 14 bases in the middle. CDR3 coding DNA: TGTGCCAGCAGCTTTTTCGGCAGGGAAACCTACGAGCAGTACTTC. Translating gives CASSFFGRETYEQYF.

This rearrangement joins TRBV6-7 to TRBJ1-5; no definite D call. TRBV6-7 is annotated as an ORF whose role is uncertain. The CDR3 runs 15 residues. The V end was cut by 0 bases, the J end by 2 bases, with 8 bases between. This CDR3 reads CASSYSTGGNQPQHF. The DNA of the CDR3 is TGTGCCAGCAGTTACTCGACGGGAGGCAATCAGCCCCAGCATTTT.

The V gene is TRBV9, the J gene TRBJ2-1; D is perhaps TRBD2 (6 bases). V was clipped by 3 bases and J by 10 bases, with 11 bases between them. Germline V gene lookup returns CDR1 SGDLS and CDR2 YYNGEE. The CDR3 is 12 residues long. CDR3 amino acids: CASSAWTTEQFF. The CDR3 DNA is TGTGCCAGCAGCGCCTGGACTACCGAGCAGTTCTTC.

CDR3 amino acids: CASSEEAGAWEQYF. The CDR3 DNA reads as TGTGCCAGCAGTGAGGAGGCGGGAGCCTGGGAGCAGTACTTC. The chain recombines TRBV6-1 with TRBJ2-7; 7 bases match TRBD2. The germline CDR1 and CDR2 sequences are MNHNS and SASEGT. After removal of 3 bases from V and 7 bases from J, the junction contained 9 bases not matched to a gene. This CDR3 has 14 amino acids.

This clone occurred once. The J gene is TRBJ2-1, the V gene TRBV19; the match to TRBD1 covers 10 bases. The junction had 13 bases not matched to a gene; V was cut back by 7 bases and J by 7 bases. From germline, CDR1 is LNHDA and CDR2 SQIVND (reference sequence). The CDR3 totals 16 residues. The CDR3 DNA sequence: TGTGCCAGTAATCCCGGGACAGGGGTGCTCGATAATGAGCAGTTCTTC. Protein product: CASNPGTGVLDNEQFF.